The 8 T cell receptor beta chains given below trace back to one sample, sequenced in a study of blood T cells in healthy people across ages. A J-beta primer mix and a sample-barcoded 5' primer were used in a second PCR of roughly 6 to 11 cycles. MiXCR was run by TCRdb on the 5' RACE reads, yielding one entry per CDR3 protein. The table has approximately 680,000 distinct CDR3 sequences, 32% seen once. The sample consisted of blood. The receptor source for this set is a woman of 80 years or more in good health.

The chain has TRBV30 and TRBJ2-3; possibly TRBD2 for D (6 bases). CDR1 GTSNPN and CDR2 SVGIG come from the germline V gene (reference sequence). V was shortened by 7 bases and J by 1 base, with 12 bases between the two germline ends. There are 13 residues in the CDR3. The CDR3 sequence is CASAGSGTDTQYF. DNA of the CDR3: TGTGCCTCCGCGGGAAGCGGCACAGATACGCAGTATTTT.

The sample holds many counts of this clonotype. This may arise from a read error, as a much more abundant clone is one base away. The chain is built from TRBV20-1 and TRBJ2-1; 10 positions match TRBD2. Gene TRBJ2-7 matches the end of the DNA better, so the J call may be wrong. In germline, CDR1 is DFQATT, CDR2 SNEGSKA (reference sequence). The CDR3 is 18 residues long. Here the CDR3 DNA reads TGCAGTGCTGACCCTATTAGCGGGGGGCCAAGCTCCTACAATGAGCAGTACTTC. This codes for CSADPISGGPSSYNEQYF.

This clonotype has a count of ten or more. The J gene is TRBJ1-2, the V gene TRBV4-1; D is uncertain. V was shortened by 4 bases and J by 0 bases, with 15 bases between the two germline ends. The CDR3 is 16 amino acids. Per the germline V gene, CDR1 is MGHRA and CDR2 is YSYEKL. The CDR3 sequence is CASSPASGVTNYGYTF. DNA of the CDR3: TGCGCCAGCAGCCCCGCGAGCGGGGTTACTAACTATGGCTACACCTTC.

This clonotype was found once. The V and J genes are TRBV27 and TRBJ2-4, with TRBD1 matching over 9 bases. The DNA end favors TRBJ2-7, so the J call may be wrong. Germline assignment: CDR1 MNHEY and CDR2 SMNVEV (reference sequence). The CDR3 is 16 residues long. In DNA, the CDR3 is TGTGCCAGCAGTCCCCAGCCGGGACAGGGCGGCTACGAGCAGTACTTC. Protein sequence: CASSPQPGQGGYEQYF.

This clonotype was counted many times. The rearrangement uses TRBV9 and TRBJ2-7, with 9 bases lining up with TRBD1. Germline CDR1 and CDR2: SGDLS and YYNGEE. This CDR3 is 14 amino acids long. The V and J ends lost 4 bases and 3 bases, in that order; junction bases with no gene match: 5. CDR3 protein: CASSPRDRVYEQYF. The CDR3 DNA is TGTGCCAGCAGCCCACGGGACAGGGTCTACGAGCAGTACTTC.

The chain links TRBV20-1 to TRBJ2-7; tentative D call: TRBD2 (6 bases). The end of the DNA aligns better with TRBJ2-5, so the J call may be wrong. Germline lookup yields CDR1 DFQATT and CDR2 SNEGSKA (reference sequence). The CDR3 runs 11 residues. CDR3 in amino acids: CRAVGGETQYF. In DNA, the CDR3 is TGCAGGGCCGTGGGGGGAGAGACCCAGTACTTC.

This clonotype was counted ten times or more. CDR3 residues: CASSLDGALSSPLHF. The DNA for the CDR3 is TGCGCCAGCAGCTTGGACGGAGCTCTTAGTTCACCCCTCCACTTT. The chain links TRBV5-1 to TRBJ1-6; no clear D gene. CDR1 and CDR2 (germline): SGHRS, YFSETQ. V was cut by 0 bases and J by 9 bases, with 13 bases left in between. This CDR3 is built from 15 residues.

This clonotype was picked up a small number of times. The chain uses TRBV21-1 and TRBJ1-2. TRBV21-1 counts as a pseudogene. This CDR3 contains 14 residues. CDR3 nucleotide sequence: TGTGCCAGCAGCACGAGGTCCCGTAGTTATGGCTACACCTTC. Translating gives CASSTRSRSYGYTF.